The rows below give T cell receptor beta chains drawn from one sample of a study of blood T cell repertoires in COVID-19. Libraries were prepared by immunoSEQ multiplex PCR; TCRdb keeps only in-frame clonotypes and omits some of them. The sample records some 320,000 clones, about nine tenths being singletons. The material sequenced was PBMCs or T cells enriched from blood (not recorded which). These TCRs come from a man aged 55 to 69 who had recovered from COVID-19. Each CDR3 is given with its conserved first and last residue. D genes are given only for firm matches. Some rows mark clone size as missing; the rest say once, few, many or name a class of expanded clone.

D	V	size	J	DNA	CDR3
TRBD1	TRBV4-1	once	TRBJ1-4	TGCGCCAGCAGCCAGTACAGGGGAAAACTGTTTTTT	CASSQYRGKLFF
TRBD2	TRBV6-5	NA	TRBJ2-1	TGTGCCAGCAGTCTAGCGGGACAAGTGCAGTTCTTC	CASSLAGQVQFF
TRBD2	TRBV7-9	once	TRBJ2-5	TGTGCCAGCAGCTTAGGAAAAGGGACTAGCGGGAGTCTGGAGACCCAGTACTTC	CASSLGKGTSGSLETQYF
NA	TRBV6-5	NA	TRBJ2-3	TGTGCCAGCAGTTACGGAGAAGCGGTTTCAGATACGCAGTATTTT	CASSYGEAVSDTQYF
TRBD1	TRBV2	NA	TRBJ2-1	TGTGCCAGCAGAGGGGCAGGGGGCCTTGAGCAGTTCTTC	CASRGAGGLEQFF
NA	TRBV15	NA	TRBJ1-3	TGTGCCACCAGCAGAGAGGGCTTCGTGACCGCGGGCGGAAACACCATATATTTT	CATSREGFVTAGGNTIYF
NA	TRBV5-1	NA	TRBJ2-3	TGCGCCAGCAGCTTCGGGACTGTGTCAGATACGCAGTATTTT	CASSFGTVSDTQYF
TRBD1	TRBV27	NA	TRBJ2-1	TGTGCCAGCAGTCCGAGGACAGGGCGTACATTCTCCTACAATGAGCAGTTCTTC	CASSPRTGRTFSYNEQFF
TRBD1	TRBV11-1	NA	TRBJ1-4	TGTGCCAGCAGAGGACAGGGGGACGAAAAACTGTTTTTT	CASRGQGDEKLFF
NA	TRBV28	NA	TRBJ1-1	TGTGCCAGCAGTCCTGGACACAGGATAGGTACTGAAGCTTTCTTT	CASSPGHRIGTEAFF
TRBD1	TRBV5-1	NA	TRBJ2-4	TGCGCCAGCAGCTTGGCCTTGACAGGGGGCAACATTCAGTACTTC	CASSLALTGGNIQYF
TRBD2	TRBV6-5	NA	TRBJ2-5	TGTGCCAGCAGTTCCTCGGGGACTAGCGGGAAGACCCAGTACTTC	CASSSSGTSGKTQYF
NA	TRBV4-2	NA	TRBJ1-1	TGTGCCAGCAGCCAAGATACTACTGAAGCTTTCTTT	CASSQDTTEAFF
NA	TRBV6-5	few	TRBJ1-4	TGTGCCAGCTCGGGGTTTGCAACTAATGAAAAACTGTTTTTT	CASSGFATNEKLFF
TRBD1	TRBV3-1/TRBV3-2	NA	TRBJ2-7	TGTGCCAGCAGCCCATGGACAGGGGGCGCCTACGAGCAGTACTTC	CASSPWTGGAYEQYF
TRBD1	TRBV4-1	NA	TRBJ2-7	TGCGCCAGCAGCCAAGGGGGACAGGGTTTCTACGAGCAGTACTTC	CASSQGGQGFYEQYF
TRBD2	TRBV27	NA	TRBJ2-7	TGTGCCAGCAGCTTACTAGCGTACGGTAGGGCAGACGAGCAGTACTTC	CASSLLAYGRADEQYF
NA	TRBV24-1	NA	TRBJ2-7	TGTGCCACCAGTGCAAGTCCCGGGACGGGCGGCGGGACCCCGGACGGGGAGCAGTACTTC	CATSASPGTGGGTPDGEQYF
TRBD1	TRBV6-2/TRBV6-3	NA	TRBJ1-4	TGTGCCAGCAGCCCCGGACAGGGCCAACCAACTAATGAAAAACTGTTTTTT	CASSPGQGQPTNEKLFF
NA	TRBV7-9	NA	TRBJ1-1	TGTGCCAGCAGCTCCACGGGTAGGGGAGGAATGAACACTGAAGCTTTCTTT	CASSSTGRGGMNTEAFF
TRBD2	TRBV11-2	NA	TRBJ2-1	TGTGCCAGCAGCTTAGGCCTAGCGGGTGGCAATGAGCAGTTCTTC	CASSLGLAGGNEQFF
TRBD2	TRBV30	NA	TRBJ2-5	TGTGCCTGGAACACGGGACTAGTTGGGACCCAGTACTTC	CAWNTGLVGTQYF
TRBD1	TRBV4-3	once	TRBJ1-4	TGCGCCAGCAGCCAAGGAGGACAGGGCGATGAAAAACTGTTTTTT	CASSQGGQGDEKLFF
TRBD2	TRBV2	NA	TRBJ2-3	TGTGCCAGCAAATTGACTAGCGGCCGCACAGATACGCAGTATTTT	CASKLTSGRTDTQYF
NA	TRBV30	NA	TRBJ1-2	TGTGCCTGTTACAGGGAAACCGGCTACACCTTC	CACYRETGYTF
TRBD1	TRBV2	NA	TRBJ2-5	TGTGCCAGCAGCAGGGACAGGGGGCAAGAGACCCAGTACTTC	CASSRDRGQETQYF
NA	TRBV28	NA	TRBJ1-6	TGTGCCAGCAGTTTACCGGACGACAGTTACTATAATTCACCCCTCCACTTT	CASSLPDDSYYNSPLHF
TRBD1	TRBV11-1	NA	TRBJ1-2	TGTGCCAGCAGCTCCTACAGGGGAAACTATGGCTACACCTTC	CASSSYRGNYGYTF
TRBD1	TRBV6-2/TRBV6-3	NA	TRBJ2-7	TGTGCCAGCAGTTACGGGACAGGCTTATCCTACGAGCAGTACTTC	CASSYGTGLSYEQYF
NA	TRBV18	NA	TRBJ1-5	TGTGCCAGCTCACTACAGGGTGGATACAATCAGCCCCAGCATTTT	CASSLQGGYNQPQHF
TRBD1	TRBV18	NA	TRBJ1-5	TGTGCCAGCTCACCGCCGAAGGGGGCGGGCAGCAATCAGCCCCAGCATTTT	CASSPPKGAGSNQPQHF
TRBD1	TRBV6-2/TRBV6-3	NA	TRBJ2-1	TGTGCCAGCAGTTCCCAGGGACAGATCCTATCAAATGAGCAGTTCTTC	CASSSQGQILSNEQFF
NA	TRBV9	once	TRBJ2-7	TGTGCCAGCAGCCTCGGAAACCAGGGTGAGCAGTACTTC	CASSLGNQGEQYF
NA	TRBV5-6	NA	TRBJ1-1	TGTGCCAGCAGCCAACTAAATCGGGCGGGGAACACTGAAGCTTTCTTT	CASSQLNRAGNTEAFF
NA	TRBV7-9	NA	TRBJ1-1	TGTGCCAGCAGCCGGGGGAGGGATCGGACTGAAGCTTTCTTT	CASSRGRDRTEAFF
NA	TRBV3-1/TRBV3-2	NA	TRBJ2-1	TGTGCCAGCAGCCAAGATCATGCCGGGTACAATGAGCAGTTCTTC	CASSQDHAGYNEQFF
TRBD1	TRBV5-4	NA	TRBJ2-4	TGTGCCAGCAGCTTGACAGGGGGCCACTTAGCCAAAAACATTCAGTACTTC	CASSLTGGHLAKNIQYF
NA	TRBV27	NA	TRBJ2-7	TGTGCCAGCATGTCCCGGGGCGGGACCTACGAGCAGTACTTC	CASMSRGGTYEQYF
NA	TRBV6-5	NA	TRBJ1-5	TGTGCCAGCGATCGTTACAGCTATAGCAATCAGCCCCAGCATTTT	CASDRYSYSNQPQHF
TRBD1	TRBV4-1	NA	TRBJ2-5	TGCGCCAGCAGACATGGGACAGGGGGAGAGACCCAGTACTTC	CASRHGTGGETQYF
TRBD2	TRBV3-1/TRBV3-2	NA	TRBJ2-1	TGTGCCAGCAGCCAAGGAGCGGGAGGGCCCAATGAGCAGTTCTTC	CASSQGAGGPNEQFF
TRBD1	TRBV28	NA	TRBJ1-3	TGTGCCAGCAGGACAGGGCACTCTGGAAACACCATATATTTT	CASRTGHSGNTIYF
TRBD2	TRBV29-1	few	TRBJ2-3	TGCAGCGTTTCCGGGAGGGCCGAGTTAGCAGATACGCAGTATTTT	CSVSGRAELADTQYF
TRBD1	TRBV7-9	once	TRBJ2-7	TGTGCCAGCAGCTCCCTTCGGGACAGCTACGAGCAGTACTTC	CASSSLRDSYEQYF
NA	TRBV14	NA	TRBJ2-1	TGTGCCAGCAGCCAAGCTGCCGGGCGCGGAGGACTGTTTGCTCATAGACAGTTCTTC	CASSQAAGRGGLFAHRQFF
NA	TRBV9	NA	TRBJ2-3	TGTGCCAGCAGACCAACAGGGTTGGGCACAGATACGCAGTATTTT	CASRPTGLGTDTQYF
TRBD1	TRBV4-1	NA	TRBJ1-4	TGCGCCAGCAACCATCCCGGGAGGGGGCGAGTGGAAGAAAAACTGTTTTTT	CASNHPGRGRVEEKLFF
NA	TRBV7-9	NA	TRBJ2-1	TGTGCCAGCAGCTTTCTAGCCCCTGAGCAGTTCTTC	CASSFLAPEQFF
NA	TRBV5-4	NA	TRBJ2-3	TGTGCCAGCAGCTTGAAGGCCTCGGGTACGCAGTATTTT	CASSLKASGTQYF
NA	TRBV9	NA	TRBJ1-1	TGTGCCAGCAGCGTAGAACCGGGGAGGGGGGAAGCTTTCTTT	CASSVEPGRGEAFF
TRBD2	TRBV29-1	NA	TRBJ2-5	TGCAGCGGCTTAGCGGGAGGGGAGACCCAGTACTTC	CSGLAGGETQYF
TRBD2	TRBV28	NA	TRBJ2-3	TGTGCCAGCAATACCTTCGGGACTAGCGGGTATACGCAGTATTTT	CASNTFGTSGYTQYF
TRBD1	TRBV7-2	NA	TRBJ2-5	TGTGCCAGCAGCTTAAGGAACAGGGGTATCCAAGAGACCCAGTACTTC	CASSLRNRGIQETQYF
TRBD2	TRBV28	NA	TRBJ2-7	TGTGCCAGCAGTTCTAGCGGGAGTTCCTACGAGCAGTACTTC	CASSSSGSSYEQYF